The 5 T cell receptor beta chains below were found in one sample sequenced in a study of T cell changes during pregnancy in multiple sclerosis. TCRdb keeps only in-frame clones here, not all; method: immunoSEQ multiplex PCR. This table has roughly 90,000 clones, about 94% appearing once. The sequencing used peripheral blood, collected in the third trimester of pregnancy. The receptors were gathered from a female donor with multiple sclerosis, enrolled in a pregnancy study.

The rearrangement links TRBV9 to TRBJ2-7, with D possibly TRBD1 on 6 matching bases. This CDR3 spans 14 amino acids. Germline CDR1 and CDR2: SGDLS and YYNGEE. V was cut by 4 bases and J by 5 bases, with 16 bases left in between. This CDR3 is CASSPSTGINEQYF. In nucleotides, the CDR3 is TGTGCCAGCAGCCCTTCGACAGGAATCAACGAGCAGTACTTC.

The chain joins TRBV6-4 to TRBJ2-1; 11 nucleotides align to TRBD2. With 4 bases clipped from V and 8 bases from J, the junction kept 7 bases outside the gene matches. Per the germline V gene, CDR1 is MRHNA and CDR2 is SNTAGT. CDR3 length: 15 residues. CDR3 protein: CASSVTSGRLDEQFF. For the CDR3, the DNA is TGTGCCAGCAGTGTAACTAGCGGGAGATTAGATGAGCAGTTCTTC.

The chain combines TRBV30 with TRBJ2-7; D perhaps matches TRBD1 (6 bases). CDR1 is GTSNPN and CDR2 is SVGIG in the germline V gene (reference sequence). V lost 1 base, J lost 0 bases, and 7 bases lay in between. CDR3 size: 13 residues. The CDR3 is CAWSGRGSYEQYF. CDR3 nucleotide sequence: TGTGCCTGGAGTGGCAGGGGCTCCTACGAGCAGTACTTC.

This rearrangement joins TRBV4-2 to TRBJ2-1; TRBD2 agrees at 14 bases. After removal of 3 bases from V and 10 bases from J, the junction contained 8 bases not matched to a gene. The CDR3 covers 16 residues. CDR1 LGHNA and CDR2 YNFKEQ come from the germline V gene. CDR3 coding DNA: TGTGCCAGCAGCCACGCCGGGACTAGCGGGAGAGGGGAGCAGTTCTTC. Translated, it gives CASSHAGTSGRGEQFF.

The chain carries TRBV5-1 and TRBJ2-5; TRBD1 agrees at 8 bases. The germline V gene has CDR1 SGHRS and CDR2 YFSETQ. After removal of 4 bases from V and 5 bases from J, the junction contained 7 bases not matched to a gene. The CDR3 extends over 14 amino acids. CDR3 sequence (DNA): TGCGCCAGCAGCCAGGGGACAGGTTGGGAGACCCAGTACTTC. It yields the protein CASSQGTGWETQYF.